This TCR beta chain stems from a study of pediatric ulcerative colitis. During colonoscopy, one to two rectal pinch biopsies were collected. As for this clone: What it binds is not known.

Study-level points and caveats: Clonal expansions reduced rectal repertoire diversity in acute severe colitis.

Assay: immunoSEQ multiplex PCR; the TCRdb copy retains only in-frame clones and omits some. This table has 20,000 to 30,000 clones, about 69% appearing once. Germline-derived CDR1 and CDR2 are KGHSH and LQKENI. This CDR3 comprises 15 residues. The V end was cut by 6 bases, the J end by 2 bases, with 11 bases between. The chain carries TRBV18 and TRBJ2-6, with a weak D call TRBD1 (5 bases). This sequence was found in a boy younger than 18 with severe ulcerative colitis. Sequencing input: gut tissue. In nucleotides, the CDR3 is TGTGCCAGCTCCCGCACAGGCCCTGGGGCCAACGTCCTGACTTTC. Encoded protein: CASSRTGPGANVLTF.